Judged by abundance, the clone carrying this T cell receptor (beta chain) is medium-sized. This specimen belongs to a study of spatial heterogeneity in lung cancer. Study-wide context: Each distinct TCR and UMI combination averaged more than ten appearances in raw reads.

Time point here: sample taken at primary tumor resection. A unique molecular identifier was carried by every single TCR cDNA molecule. TCRdb recomputed calls from the 5' RACE reads with MiXCR, one row per CDR3 protein. The profile shows a few thousand distinct CDR3 sequences, less than 3% of them singletons. The TCR comes from a male donor with early-stage non-small cell lung cancer. The specimen comprised normal lung tissue next to the tumor, sampled at surgery.

This chain's CDR3 is CASSLSEGSVYGYTF. CDR3 coding DNA: TGTGCCAGCAGCTTGTCTGAGGGCTCTGTCTATGGCTACACCTTC. This chain joins TRBV27 and TRBJ1-2; no clear D. V lost 6 bases to trimming and J lost 4 bases, with 18 bases between them. Germline loops: CDR1 MNHEY, CDR2 SMNVEV (reference sequence). The CDR3 has 15 residues.